The entry below gives a single TCR beta chain sequence along with its context. TCR beta CDR3 sequences were amplified from RNA transcripts. HTBI primers were used for first-round RT-PCR of the TCR CDR3. TCRdb reanalysed the multiplex PCR reads using MiXCR and keeps one entry per CDR3 protein. The table lists under 400,000 distinct CDR3 sequences, 20% to 25% of them singletons. This specimen comes from a study of T cells in Graves' hyperthyroidism and ophthalmopathy. Per the germline V gene, CDR1 is GTSNPN and CDR2 is SVGIG (reference sequence). V shed 3 bases and J shed 0 bases, with 14 bases lying between them. The CDR3 spans 15 residues.

This sequence was found in a man aged 50-60 years with Graves' hyperthyroidism. This chain uses TRBV30 with TRBJ2-5, with D perhaps assigned TRBD1 or TRBD2 (5 bases each). Specimen: blood. The CDR3 nucleotides read TGTGCCTGGAGCCGAGGGGCAAAGTACCAAGAGACCCAGTACTTC. Its protein is CAWSRGAKYQETQYF.